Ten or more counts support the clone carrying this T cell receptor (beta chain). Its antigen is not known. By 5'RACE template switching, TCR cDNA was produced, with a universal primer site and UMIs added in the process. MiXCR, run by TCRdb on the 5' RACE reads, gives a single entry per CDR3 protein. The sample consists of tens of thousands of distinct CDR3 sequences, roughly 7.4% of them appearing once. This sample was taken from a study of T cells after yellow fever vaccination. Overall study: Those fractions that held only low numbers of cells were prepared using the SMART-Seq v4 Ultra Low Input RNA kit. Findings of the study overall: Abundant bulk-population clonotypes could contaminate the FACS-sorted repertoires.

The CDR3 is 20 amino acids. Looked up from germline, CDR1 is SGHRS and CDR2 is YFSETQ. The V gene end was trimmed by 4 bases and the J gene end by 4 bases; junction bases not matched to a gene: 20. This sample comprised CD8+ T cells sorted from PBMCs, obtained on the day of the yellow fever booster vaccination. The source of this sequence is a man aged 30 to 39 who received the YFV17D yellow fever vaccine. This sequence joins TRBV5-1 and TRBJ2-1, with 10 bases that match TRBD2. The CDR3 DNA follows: TGCGCCAGCAGCGTCGGAACCGGGACTAGCGTAGCTTCGGGGTACAATGAGCAGTTCTTC. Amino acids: CASSVGTGTSVASGYNEQFF.